This entry describes one TCR beta chain. Its antigen is still unknown. 5'RACE, which relied on constant-segment primers, yielded TCR alpha and TCR beta cDNA libraries carrying sample barcodes and UMIs. Via MiXCR, TCRdb re-called the 5' RACE reads, giving one row per CDR3 protein. This sample carries more than 450,000 distinct CDR3 sequences, 18% of them seen once, and the ten largest clones take around 13%. This sample was taken from a study of T-cell memory formation after mild COVID-19. About the research overall: The study found TCR clusters largely donor specific. Study-wide results and limits: Clonal second-wave expansions that peaked on day 37 had unconfirmed SARS-CoV-2 specificity. Balance between CD4 and CD8 was seen in clones contracting day 15 to 85, and a CD4+ lean was seen in later expanders.

The CDR3 is made up of 14 amino acids. V lost 8 bases and J lost 1; bases outside the gene matches: 8. Germline V lookup: CDR1 MNHEY, CDR2 SVGEGT. The chain recombines TRBV6-2 or TRBV6-3 with TRBJ2-7, with 7 bases aligning to TRBD2. This clonotype was sampled from an adult woman who had mild COVID-19 (a few samples of this study predate the infection). Cell type and time point are not known. The source material was PBMCs or a T cell subset sorted from them (not recorded which). CDR3 in DNA: TGTGCCAGCCGTAACGGGAGGTTATCCTACGAGCAGTACTTC. It yields the protein CASRNGRLSYEQYF.